This TCR beta chain was obtained from a study of T cells in Graves' hyperthyroidism and ophthalmopathy. The germline V gene encodes CDR1 SEHNR and CDR2 FQNEAQ (reference sequence). This CDR3 contains 15 residues. V lost 5 bases and J lost 0, with 13 bases in between. This clonotype was detected ten times or more. Amplified TCR beta CDR3 regions derived from RNA transcripts. The TCR CDR3 first-round RT-PCR relied on the HTBI primer set. MiXCR was run by TCRdb on the multiplex PCR reads, yielding one entry per CDR3 protein. The sample lists 200,000 to 250,000 distinct CDR3 sequences; roughly 15% were seen once.

Sequencing was carried out using blood. The receptor comes from a woman in her late teens or twenties with Graves' ophthalmopathy. The chain uses TRBV7-9 and TRBJ1-2; a possible D gene is TRBD1 (5 bases). CDR3 sequence reads: CASSRPGTTNYGYTF. The CDR3 nucleotides are TGTGCCAGCAGCCGCCCCGGGACTACTAACTATGGCTACACCTTC.